One sample yielded the 30 T cell receptor beta chains listed below, sequenced in a study of human thymus T cells. Using immunoSEQ multiplex PCR, the repertoire was profiled, and TCRdb retains in-frame clones only, with some absent. The sample lists 35,000 to 45,000 clones; around 94% were seen once. Sequencing was performed on blood. These receptor sequences come from a boy under two years old with a congenital heart defect but otherwise immunologically healthy.

This clone has only one observation. An end of the junction does not agree with germline; a read error may underlie this. This chain connects TRBV7-2 to TRBJ2-4; tentatively, D is TRBD2 (5 bases). This CDR3 is built from 15 residues. Germline CDR1 SGHTA, CDR2 FQGNSA. CDR3: CASSLGAGEGNIQYF. CDR3 coding DNA: TGTGCCAGCAGTTTAGGTGCGGGCGAAGGAAACATTCAGTACTTC.

The V gene is TRBV14, the J gene TRBJ1-2; D gene uncertain. The CDR3 contains 15 residues. V lost 5 bases and J lost 4, with 17 bases in between. CDR1 and CDR2 (germline): SGHDN, FVKESK. For the CDR3, the DNA is TGTGCCAGCAGCAGTGCGACTGGAAAGACCTATGGCTACACCTTC. Protein product: CASSSATGKTYGYTF.

This clone was observed once. This chain connects TRBV5-1 to TRBJ1-1; TRBD1 might be the D (6 bases). CDR1 is SGHRS, CDR2 YFSETQ, per germline. V lost 0 bases and J lost 3, with 12 bases in between. CDR3 length equals 15 residues. The CDR3 here is CASSLGGGDYTEAFF. The CDR3 DNA follows: TGCGCCAGCAGCTTGGGAGGGGGAGATTACACTGAAGCTTTCTTT.

The chain couples TRBV19 to TRBJ2-7; maybe TRBD1 (5 bases). V dropped 7 bases and J dropped 0 bases, with 7 bases sitting between them. Germline V lookup: CDR1 LNHDA, CDR2 SQIVND (reference sequence). The CDR3 is 12 residues long. The CDR3 DNA is TGTGCCAGTACAGGGCTCTCCTACGAGCAGTACTTC. Translating gives CASTGLSYEQYF.

DNA for the CDR3: TGTGCCAGCAGTAGACAGGGTTACGAGCAGTACTTC. Amino acid sequence: CASSRQGYEQYF. V usage is TRBV6-5 and J usage is TRBJ2-7, with 7 positions matching TRBD1. The junction had 2 bases not matched to a gene; V was cut back by 5 bases and J by 4 bases. The CDR3 is 12 residues long. CDR1 MNHEY and CDR2 SVGAGI come from the germline V gene.

The chain combines TRBV5-1 with TRBJ2-7, with a tentative D call TRBD2 (6 bases). V was clipped by 4 bases and J by 3 bases, with 11 bases between them. Germline CDR1 is SGHRS and CDR2 is YFSETQ. The CDR3 contains 13 residues. The CDR3 is CASSQGGYYEQYF. The CDR3 nucleotides read TGCGCCAGCAGCCAGGGAGGCTACTACGAGCAGTACTTC.

In this sample, this clone turned up once. The chain recombines TRBV6-6 with TRBJ2-7; 10 nucleotides match TRBD1. The ends lost 5 bases at V and 2 bases at J; junction bases unmatched: 6. CDR1 is MNHNY, CDR2 SVGAGI, per germline (reference sequence). This CDR3 spans 15 amino acids. The CDR3 coding sequence is TGTGCCAGCAGTCGGGGACAGGGGCGAACCTACGAGCAGTACTTC. Its translation is CASSRGQGRTYEQYF.

This chain connects TRBV4-3 to TRBJ2-1; the D is unclear. The CDR3 has 13 residues. Germline assignment: CDR1 LGHNA and CDR2 YSLEER. V was clipped by 4 bases and J by 4 bases, with 8 bases between them. In DNA, the CDR3 is TGCGCCAGCAGCCGAATGATGTACAATGAGCAGTTCTTC. This gives the protein CASSRMMYNEQFF.

The chain employs TRBV11-3 and TRBJ2-7, with D perhaps matching TRBD1 or TRBD2 (5 bases each). Germline CDR1 is SGHNT and CDR2 is YENEEA. CDR3 length: 12 amino acids. Trimming took 8 bases from V and 2 from J, leaving 10 bases between them. The CDR3 is CASGKGPYEQYF. DNA of the CDR3: TGTGCCAGCGGAAAGGGACCCTACGAGCAGTACTTC.

This chain joins TRBV7-6 and TRBJ2-5, with D perhaps TRBD2 (7 bases). The CDR3 is made up of 15 amino acids. The V end lost 0 bases, the J end lost 5 bases, and 13 bases lay between the germline ends. Germline-derived CDR1 and CDR2 are SGHVS and FNYEAQ. The DNA for the CDR3 is TGTGCCAGCAGCTTAGCGGGGGGGCCGGGTGAGACCCAGTACTTC. Translated: CASSLAGGPGETQYF.

J is TRBJ2-7 and V is TRBV21-1; the table names TRBD1, a call not compared with the DNA. TRBV21-1 is designated a pseudogene. The CDR3 runs 17 residues. Here the CDR3 reads CASNTSRDRVTDYEQYF. CDR3 sequence (DNA): TGTGCCAGCAACACGTCCCGGGACAGGGTTACGGACTACGAGCAGTACTTC.

The chain has TRBV6-5 and TRBJ2-7; TRBD2 aligns across 7 bases. This CDR3 contains 14 residues. Per the germline V gene, CDR1 is MNHEY and CDR2 is SVGAGI. V lost 3 bases, J lost 3 bases, and 5 bases stayed unmatched. The CDR3 nucleotides are TGTGCCAGCAGTTATGGGGGGGGTGGCTACGAGCAGTACTTC. Amino acids: CASSYGGGGYEQYF.

The V and J genes are TRBV27 and TRBJ1-6; tentative D call: TRBD1 (6 bases). Germline V gives CDR1 MNHEY, CDR2 SMNVEV (reference sequence). Trimming pared 6 bases from V and 3 bases from J, leaving 9 bases between. This CDR3 is 14 amino acids long. The CDR3 reads CASRPTGYNSPLHF. The CDR3 DNA sequence: TGTGCCAGCAGACCGACAGGCTATAATTCACCCCTCCACTTT.

The V and J genes are TRBV2 and TRBJ2-5, with 9 bases lining up with TRBD2. V lost 7 bases to trimming and J lost 2 bases; unmatched junction nucleotides: 14. The CDR3 has 17 residues. Germline CDR1 SNHLY, CDR2 FYNNEI. The CDR3 bases are TGTGCCAGCACCCAAGGGGCTAGCGGGGTGTGGCAAGAGACCCAGTACTTC. It is translated as CASTQGASGVWQETQYF.

The gene calls are TRBV7-3 and TRBJ2-3, with D tentatively TRBD2 (7 bases). There are 15 residues in the CDR3. Trimming shortened V by 2 bases and J by 2 bases, and 11 bases separated the two germline ends. Germline V gives CDR1 SGHTA, CDR2 FQGTGA. CDR3 in DNA: TGTGCCAGCAGCTTATGGGGGGGCCCCACAGATACGCAGTATTTT. This encodes CASSLWGGPTDTQYF.

CDR3 DNA: TGTGCCAGCAGCCGAGTTGGGACTATCCAAGAGACCCAGTACTTC. Protein: CASSRVGTIQETQYF. The chain is built from TRBV7-9 and TRBJ2-5, with 7 bases matching TRBD2. This CDR3 is 15 amino acids long. Unmatched junction bases numbered 7, after V lost 5 bases and J lost 1 base. Germline V gene data show CDR1 as SEHNR and CDR2 as FQNEAQ (reference sequence).

A single count supports this clone. This chain connects TRBV4-1 to TRBJ1-2; 9 bases align to TRBD1. Trimming took 4 bases from V and 5 from J; bases not matched to a gene: 8. The CDR3 extends over 15 amino acids. Germline-derived CDR1 and CDR2 are MGHRA and YSYEKL. This CDR3 is CASSRGTGLGYGYTF. The CDR3 DNA reads as TGCGCCAGCAGCCGTGGGACAGGGTTGGGGTATGGCTACACCTTC.

This rearrangement joins TRBV10-3 to TRBJ1-2; 7 nucleotides match TRBD1. V lost 9 bases, J lost 2 bases, and 6 bases stayed unmatched. Germline CDR1 reads ENHRY; CDR2 reads SYGVKD. This CDR3 is 13 amino acids long. CDR3 region: CAIYRGANYGYTF. The CDR3 DNA follows: TGTGCCATATACAGGGGAGCAAACTATGGCTACACCTTC.

The chain joins TRBV19 to TRBJ1-2; 12 positions match TRBD1. The germline CDR1 and CDR2 sequences are LNHDA and SQIVND (reference sequence). The V and J ends lost 6 bases and 0 bases, in that order; junction bases with no gene match: 11. This CDR3 has 18 residues. The CDR3 coding sequence is TGTGCCAGTAGGCCCTCAAAGGGGACAGGGGGCCCTAACTATGGCTACACCTTC. Amino acids: CASRPSKGTGGPNYGYTF.

V and J are TRBV5-1 and TRBJ2-5; TRBD2 matches at 14 bases. CDR1 and CDR2 (germline): SGHRS, YFSETQ. This CDR3 comprises 18 residues. The ends lost 0 bases at V and 4 bases at J; junction bases unmatched: 8. CDR3 sequence: CASSLGLRLAGGRETQYF. DNA of the CDR3: TGCGCCAGCAGCTTGGGTCTAAGACTAGCGGGGGGGCGAGAGACCCAGTACTTC.

CDR3 residues: CASSPGQGADTQYF. The CDR3 DNA reads TGCGCCAGCAGCCCCGGACAGGGGGCAGATACGCAGTATTTT. This chain joins TRBV5-1 and TRBJ2-3; 10 nucleotides agree with TRBD1. This CDR3 has 14 amino acids. The germline V gene has CDR1 SGHRS and CDR2 YFSETQ. Trimming cost V 4 bases and J 4 bases; bases outside gene matches: 3. Together with reference TRBV5-1 and TRBJ2-3, the CDR3 gives the full variable domain: KAGVTQTPRYLIKTRGQQVTLSCSPISGHRSVSWYQQTPGQGLQFLFEYFSETQRNKGNFPGRFSGRQFSNSRSEMNVSTLELGDSALYLCASSPGQGADTQYFGPGTRLTVL.

The J gene is TRBJ1-6, the V gene TRBV7-9; D is possibly TRBD1 (5 bases). Germline loops: CDR1 SEHNR, CDR2 FQNEAQ (reference sequence). V was shortened by 1 base and J by 4 bases, with 5 bases between the two germline ends. This CDR3 spans 14 amino acids. The CDR3 DNA sequence: TGTGCCAGCAGCTTAGGGACATATAATTCACCCCTCCACTTT. It yields the protein CASSLGTYNSPLHF. Full variable domain (remainder filled in from reference TRBV7-9 and TRBJ1-6): DTGVSQNPRHKITKRGQNVTFRCDPISEHNRLYWYRQTLGQGPEFLTYFQNEAQLEKSRLLSDRFSAERPKGSFSTLEIQRTEQGDSAMYLCASSLGTYNSPLHFGNGTRLTVT.

The CDR3 sequence: CASGQGRGANTGELFF. CDR3 nucleotides: TGCGCCAGCGGCCAGGGTAGGGGGGCGAACACCGGGGAGCTGTTTTTT. This chain links TRBV5-1 with TRBJ2-2; D possibly matches TRBD1 or TRBD2 (6 bases each). V was pared by 7 bases and J by 0 bases, with 16 bases between. CDR1 and CDR2 (germline): SGHRS, YFSETQ. The length of the CDR3 is 16 residues.

The V and J genes are TRBV19 and TRBJ1-4; TRBD1 agrees at 10 bases. Per germline, CDR1 LNHDA and CDR2 SQIVND (reference sequence). CDR3 length: 13 residues. The V segment lost 7 bases and the J segment 8 bases; nucleotides outside the gene matches: 4. The CDR3 DNA reads as TGTGCCAGTAAGGGACAGGGGACGGAAAAACTGTTTTTT. Its translation: CASKGQGTEKLFF.

V and J are TRBV29-1 and TRBJ1-2, with TRBD1 identical over 7 bases. The germline CDR1 and CDR2 sequences are SQVTM and ANQGSEA. Trimming cost V 7 bases and J 4 bases; bases outside gene matches: 9. The CDR3 has 13 residues. The CDR3 is CSAEEGASYGYTF. CDR3 DNA sequence: TGCAGCGCCGAGGAGGGGGCAAGCTATGGCTACACCTTC.

The J gene is TRBJ2-3, the V gene TRBV9; possibly TRBD2 for D (7 bases). CDR1 is SGDLS and CDR2 is YYNGEE in the germline V gene. Trimming shortened V by 2 bases and J by 10 bases, and 14 bases separated the two germline ends. The CDR3 consists of 13 residues. CDR3 sequence (DNA): TGTGCCAGCAGCGTGGATCGGGGGGCCCCGCAGTATTTT. It is translated as CASSVDRGAPQYF.

Regarding this clone: At one end, the junction sequence differs from germline, possibly due to a read error. The rearrangement links TRBV7-7 to TRBJ2-2; TRBD1 aligns across 9 bases. This CDR3 has 15 amino acids. The germline V gene has CDR1 SSHAT and CDR2 FNYEAQ (reference sequence). The CDR3 DNA reads TGTGCTAGCAGCCGACAGGGGGTAAACACCGGGGAGCTGTTTTTT. Its translation: CASSRQGVNTGELFF. The variable domain in full, completed from reference TRBV7-7 and TRBJ2-2, reads GAGVSQSPRYKVTKRGQDVTLRCDPISSHATLYWYQQALGQGPEFLTYFNYEAQPDKSGLPSDRFSAERPEGSISTLTIQRTEQRDSAMYRCASSRQGVNTGELFFGEGSRLTVL.

The gene calls are TRBV7-9 and TRBJ2-1, with TRBD2 identical over 7 bases. The V and J ends lost 4 bases and 12 bases, in that order; junction bases with no gene match: 15. This CDR3 spans 15 amino acids. CDR1 and CDR2 from the germline V gene are SEHNR and FQNEAQ (reference sequence). This CDR3 reads CASSSMGLLYERQFF. CDR3 sequence (DNA): TGTGCCAGCAGCTCTATGGGACTACTATATGAGAGGCAGTTCTTC.

The rearrangement uses TRBV30 and TRBJ1-2; no definite D call. The CDR3 contains 13 residues. V dropped 0 bases and J dropped 5 bases, with 10 bases sitting between them. Germline V gene sequence: CDR1 GTSNPN, CDR2 SVGIG (reference sequence). The CDR3 region is CAWSVLPSYGYTF. CDR3 nucleotides: TGTGCCTGGAGTGTACTTCCCAGTTATGGCTACACCTTC.

This clone appeared once. V usage is TRBV5-1 and J usage is TRBJ2-1, with 8 bases aligning to TRBD1. There are 14 residues in the CDR3. The germline gives CDR1 SGHRS, CDR2 YFSETQ. With 2 bases clipped from V and 11 bases from J, the junction kept 9 bases outside the gene matches. The CDR3 loop reads CASSFWGQGAQQFF. In nucleotides, the CDR3 is TGCGCCAGCAGCTTTTGGGGGCAGGGGGCACAGCAGTTCTTC. Complete variable domain (other parts from reference TRBV5-1 and TRBJ2-1): KAGVTQTPRYLIKTRGQQVTLSCSPISGHRSVSWYQQTPGQGLQFLFEYFSETQRNKGNFPGRFSGRQFSNSRSEMNVSTLELGDSALYLCASSFWGQGAQQFFGPGTRLTVL.